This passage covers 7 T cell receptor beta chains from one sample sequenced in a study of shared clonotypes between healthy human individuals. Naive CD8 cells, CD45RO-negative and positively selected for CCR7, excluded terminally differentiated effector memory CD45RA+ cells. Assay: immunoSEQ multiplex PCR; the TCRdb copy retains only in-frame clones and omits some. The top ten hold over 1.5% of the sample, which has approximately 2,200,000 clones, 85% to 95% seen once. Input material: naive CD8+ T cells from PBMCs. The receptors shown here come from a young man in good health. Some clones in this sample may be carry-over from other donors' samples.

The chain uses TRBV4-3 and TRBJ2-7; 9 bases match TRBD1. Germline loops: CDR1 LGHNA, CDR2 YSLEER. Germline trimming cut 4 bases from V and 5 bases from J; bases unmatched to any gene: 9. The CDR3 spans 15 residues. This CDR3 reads CASSPRQGGGDEQYF. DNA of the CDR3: TGCGCCAGCAGCCCCCGACAGGGGGGCGGGGACGAGCAGTACTTC.

The CDR3 sequence: CASSEGDSGNTIYF. DNA of the CDR3: TGTGCCAGCAGCGAGGGGGACTCTGGAAACACCATATATTTT. The chain joins TRBV9 to TRBJ1-3; a possible D gene is TRBD1 (6 bases). The germline V and J ends were trimmed by 3 bases and 0 bases, with 7 bases remaining between them. This CDR3 region has 14 residues. CDR1 is SGDLS and CDR2 is YYNGEE in the germline V gene.

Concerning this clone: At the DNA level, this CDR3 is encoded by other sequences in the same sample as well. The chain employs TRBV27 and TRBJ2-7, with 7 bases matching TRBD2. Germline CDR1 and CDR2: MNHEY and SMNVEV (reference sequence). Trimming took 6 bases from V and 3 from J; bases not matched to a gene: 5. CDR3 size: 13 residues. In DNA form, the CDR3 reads TGTGCCAGCAGCCCGGGACTACTCTACGAGCAGTACTTC. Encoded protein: CASSPGLLYEQYF.

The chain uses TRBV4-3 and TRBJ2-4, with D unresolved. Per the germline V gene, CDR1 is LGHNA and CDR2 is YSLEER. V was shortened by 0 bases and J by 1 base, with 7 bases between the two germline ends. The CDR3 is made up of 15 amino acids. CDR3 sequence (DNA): TGCGCCAGCAGCCAAGATTTTTTGGCCAAAAACATTCAGTACTTC. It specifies CASSQDFLAKNIQYF.

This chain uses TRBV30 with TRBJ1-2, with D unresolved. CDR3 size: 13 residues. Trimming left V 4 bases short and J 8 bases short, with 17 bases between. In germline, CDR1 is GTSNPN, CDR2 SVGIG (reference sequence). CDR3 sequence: CAWTVGNPEGYTF. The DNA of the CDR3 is TGTGCCTGGACGGTCGGAAATCCGGAGGGCTACACCTTC.

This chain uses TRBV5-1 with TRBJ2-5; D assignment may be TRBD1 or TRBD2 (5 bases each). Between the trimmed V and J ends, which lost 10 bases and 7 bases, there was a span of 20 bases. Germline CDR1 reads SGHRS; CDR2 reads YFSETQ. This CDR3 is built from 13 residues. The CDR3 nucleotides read TGCGCCGGACCGGGACGCCCCGACGGGACCCAGTACTTC. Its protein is CAGPGRPDGTQYF. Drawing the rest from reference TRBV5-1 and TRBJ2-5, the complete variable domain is KAGVTQTPRYLIKTRGQQVTLSCSPISGHRSVSWYQQTPGQGLQFLFEYFSETQRNKGNFPGRFSGRQFSNSRSEMNVSTLELGDSALYLCAGPGRPDGTQYFGPGTRLLVL.

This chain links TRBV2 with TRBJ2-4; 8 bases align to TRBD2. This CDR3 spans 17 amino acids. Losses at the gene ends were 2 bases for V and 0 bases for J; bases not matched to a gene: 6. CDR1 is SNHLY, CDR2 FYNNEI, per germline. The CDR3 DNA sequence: TGTGCCAGCAGTGAACCCCGGGGGGGGGTAGCCAAAAACATTCAGTACTTC. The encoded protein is CASSEPRGGVAKNIQYF.